This T cell receptor (beta chain) was obtained from a study of T cell responses to AZD1222 COVID-19 vaccine. General study points: Without day 14 samples, only post-peak T cell repertoires were studied. Increases in Spike-specific TCR breadth and depth were seen after two AZD1222 doses. It should be noted that donors were predominantly white British and more often female, and clonal diversity was possibly underestimated.

Some clones are missing from TCRdb's copy, which holds only in-frame ones; the method was immunoSEQ multiplex PCR. The sample has around 140,000 clones; 70% to 90% are singletons. As concerns this clone: As yet, its antigen is unknown.

The source of this sequence is an adult in good health. The starting material was peripheral blood, obtained on day 0 of AZD1222 vaccination.

The CDR3: CASSIRRGENSNTGELFF. CDR3 in DNA: TGTGCCAGCAGCATACGCCGAGGGGAGAACTCGAACACCGGGGAGCTGTTTTTT. V is TRBV21-1 and J is TRBJ2-2. TRBV21-1 is marked as a pseudogene. The CDR3 consists of 18 residues.